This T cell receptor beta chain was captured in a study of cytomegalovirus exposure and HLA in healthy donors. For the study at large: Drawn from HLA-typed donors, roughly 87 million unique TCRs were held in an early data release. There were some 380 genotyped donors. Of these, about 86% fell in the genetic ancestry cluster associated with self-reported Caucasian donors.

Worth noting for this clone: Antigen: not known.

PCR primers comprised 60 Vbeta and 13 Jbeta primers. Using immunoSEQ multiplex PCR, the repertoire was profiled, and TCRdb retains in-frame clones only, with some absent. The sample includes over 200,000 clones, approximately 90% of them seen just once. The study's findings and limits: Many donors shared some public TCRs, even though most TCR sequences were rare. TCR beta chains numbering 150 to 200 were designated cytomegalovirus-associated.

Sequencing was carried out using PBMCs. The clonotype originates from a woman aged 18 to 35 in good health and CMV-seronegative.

The chain's CDR3 is CASSQVTWHEQYF. DNA for the CDR3: TGCGCCAGCAGCCAAGTTACCTGGCACGAGCAGTACTTC. The rearrangement links TRBV4-3 to TRBJ2-7; D is ambiguous. The CDR3 runs to 13 residues. Trimming stripped 1 base from V and 5 bases from J, with 9 bases between. The germline V gene encodes CDR1 LGHNA and CDR2 YSLEER.